This entry concerns a single TCR beta chain. These data belong to a study of blood T cell repertoires in COVID-19. Across the study: Acute and convalescent COVID-19 specimens originated in the United States, Italy and Spain. PBMCs, B-cell-depleted T cells, or T cells were the source of the cDNA or gDNA that made up the material.

How the authors handled the data: Amplification with reference gene primers provided the estimates of nucleated cell counts. The method was immunoSEQ multiplex PCR; TCRdb's version includes in-frame clones alone and lacks a portion of them. The DNA was the basis for D and trimming; V, J and clone size are from that table. This sample has around 53,000 clones, with 75% to 80% found just once. Sequencing was done on a sample of peripheral blood. The TCR sequence derives from a man aged 65 to 85 with active or convalescent COVID-19.

The CDR3 bases are TGTGCCAGCAGCCCGCTCTACAGGGGTAATTCACCCCTCCACTTT. It is translated as CASSPLYRGNSPLHF. The chain recombines TRBV7-2 with TRBJ1-6, with 7 nucleotides matching TRBD1. This CDR3 is built from 15 residues. V lost 5 bases and J lost 6; bases outside the gene matches: 7. In germline, CDR1 is SGHTA, CDR2 FQGNSA. The variable domain in full, with the rest retrieved from reference TRBV7-2 and TRBJ1-6, is GAGVSQSPSNKVTEKGKDVELRCDPISGHTALYWYRQSLGQGLEFLIYFQGNSAPDKSGLPSDRFSAERTGGSVSTLTIQRTQQEDSAVYLCASSPLYRGNSPLHFGNGTRLTVT.